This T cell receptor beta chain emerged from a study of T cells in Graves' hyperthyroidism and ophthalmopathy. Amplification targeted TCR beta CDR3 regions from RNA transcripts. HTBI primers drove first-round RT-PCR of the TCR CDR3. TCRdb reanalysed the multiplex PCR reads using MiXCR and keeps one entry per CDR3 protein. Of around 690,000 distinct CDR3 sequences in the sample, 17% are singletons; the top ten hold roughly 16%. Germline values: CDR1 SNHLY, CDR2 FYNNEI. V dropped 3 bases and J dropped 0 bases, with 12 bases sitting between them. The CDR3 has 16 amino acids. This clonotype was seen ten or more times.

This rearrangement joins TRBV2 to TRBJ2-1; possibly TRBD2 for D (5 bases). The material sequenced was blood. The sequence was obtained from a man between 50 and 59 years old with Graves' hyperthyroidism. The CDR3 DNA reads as TGTGCCAGCAGTGATTTAGCGTATAGCTCCTACAATGAGCAGTTCTTC. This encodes CASSDLAYSSYNEQFF.